The clone carrying this TCR beta chain came up many times. Time point given: blood at routine non-recurrence follow-up after resection. Using its own MiXCR run on the 5' RACE reads, TCRdb lists one record per CDR3 protein. The table shows about 70,000 distinct CDR3 sequences, with roughly 9% occurring only once. The sample comes from a study of spatial heterogeneity in lung cancer. This specimen was PBMCs, taken at follow-up. The clonotype was recovered from a female donor with early-stage non-small cell lung cancer.

The CDR3 is CAINQASYNEQFF. The CDR3 nucleotides read TGTGCCATCAACCAGGCTTCCTACAATGAGCAGTTCTTC. This chain uses TRBV10-3 with TRBJ2-1; D remains ambiguous. This CDR3 contains 13 residues. CDR1 is ENHRY and CDR2 is SYGVKD in the germline V gene. Trimming shortened V by 7 bases and J by 1 base, and 8 bases separated the two germline ends.